This T cell receptor (beta chain) was retrieved from a study of long-term antiretroviral therapy in people with HIV. This was the immunoSEQ v3.0 assay at survey level. Profiled with immunoSEQ multiplex PCR; TCRdb holds only in-frame clones, not every one. The table includes 34,000 or so clones, 85% detected once. The germline CDR1 and CDR2 sequences are SGHDT and YYEEEE. Trimming cost V 4 bases and J 0 bases, with 16 bases left between them. This CDR3 spans 16 amino acids. The material was unsorted PBMCs, obtained roughly 3.3 years after starting antiretroviral therapy. The TCR was taken from a man younger than 35 with HIV. The V gene is TRBV5-6, the J gene TRBJ1-1, with a possible D match to TRBD1 (6 bases). The CDR3 coding sequence is TGTGCCAGCAGCCCCACGCGGGGGGCCTTGAACACTGAAGCTTTCTTT. Residues: CASSPTRGALNTEAFF.